These T cell receptor beta chains were read from a single sample in a study of blood T cell repertoires in COVID-19. Profiled with immunoSEQ multiplex PCR; TCRdb holds only in-frame clones, not every one. The sample has about 250,000 clones; roughly 84% are singletons. Source material: peripheral blood. Receptors originate from a man aged 45-65 years with active or convalescent COVID-19. CDR3s include the opening cysteine and the closing phenylalanine or tryptophan. D genes are given only for firm matches. A clone size is listed for some rows: how often the clone was seen (once, few, many), or a class if it is expanded.

TGTGCCAGCAGCCATTTCTTCGCGGGGGCCACAGATACGCAGTATTTT CASSHFFAGATDTQYF 16 TRBJ2-3 NA TRBV5-6 once
TGTGCCAGCAACCTGGACGGGGGACGGGCTATCGGCTACACCTTC CASNLDGGRAIGYTF 15 TRBJ1-2 NA TRBV5-8 once
TGTGCCACCAGCAGGTCCCGGGACAGGGTAACTGAAGCTTTCTTT CATSRSRDRVTEAFF 15 TRBJ1-1 TRBD1 TRBV15 NA
TGCGCCAGCAGCACAGGACAGGGGGCCCAAGGCTACACCTTC CASSTGQGAQGYTF 14 TRBJ1-2 TRBD1 TRBV5-1 NA
TGTGCCACCAGCAGAGACAGGACTAGCGGGGGGACCTACAATGAGCAGTTCTTC CATSRDRTSGGTYNEQFF 18 TRBJ2-1 TRBD2 TRBV15 NA
TGCGCCAGCAGCTTGGGGTCCCCGGGGGTTGAGCAGTTCTTC CASSLGSPGVEQFF 14 TRBJ2-1 NA TRBV5-1 NA
TGTGCCAGCAGTTTACGGACAGGGCAGACCTATAATTCACCCCTCCACTTT CASSLRTGQTYNSPLHF 17 TRBJ1-6 TRBD1 TRBV27 NA
TGCGCCAGCAGCAGCGGACAGGGGGGTTCTTTTGGAATGAACACTGAAGCTTTCTTT CASSSGQGGSFGMNTEAFF 19 TRBJ1-1 TRBD1 TRBV5-1 NA
TGTGCCAGCAGCTTTGGACAGGGTAACTATGGCTACACCTTC CASSFGQGNYGYTF 14 TRBJ1-2 TRBD1 TRBV7-9 NA
TGCGCCAGCAGCGAATCGGGGTTTCGGTACGAGCAGTACTTC CASSESGFRYEQYF 14 TRBJ2-7 NA TRBV5-1 NA
TGCGCCAGCGCAAACGGAGGGAGGGCCGGGGAGCTGTTTTTT CASANGGRAGELFF 14 TRBJ2-2 TRBD2 TRBV5-1 NA
TGTGCCAGCAGTCGGGACAGCAACAATGAGCAGTTCTTC CASSRDSNNEQFF 13 TRBJ2-1 TRBD1 TRBV2 once
TGCGCCAGCAGCTTGCCCAGGGGTGGGAATTCACCCCTCCACTTT CASSLPRGGNSPLHF 15 TRBJ1-6 NA TRBV5-1 NA
TGTGCCAGCAGTTTGACTGAAAACACCGGGGAGCTGTTTTTT CASSLTENTGELFF 14 TRBJ2-2 NA TRBV6-5 NA
TGCGCCAGCAGCTTGGACGGACAGGGGGTGGGAGAGACCCAGTACTTC CASSLDGQGVGETQYF 16 TRBJ2-5 TRBD1 TRBV5-1 NA
TGTGCCAGCAGTTTGACAGGGCCCTACGAGCAGTACTTC CASSLTGPYEQYF 13 TRBJ2-7 TRBD1 TRBV28 NA
TGTGCCAGCAGTCCGATATCGGGAAACAATCAGCCCCAGCATTTT CASSPISGNNQPQHF 15 TRBJ1-5 NA TRBV27 few
TGCAGCGCCCAGGGAGGGGCCTGGACCCAGTACTTC CSAQGGAWTQYF 12 TRBJ2-5 TRBD2 TRBV29-1 NA
TGTGCCAGCAGCTTAGACAGGGTAACTGAAGCTTTCTTT CASSLDRVTEAFF 13 TRBJ1-1 TRBD1 TRBV7-3 few
TGTGCCAGCAGCCTTCAACCCGGGACAGTCTACGAGCAGTACTTC CASSLQPGTVYEQYF 15 TRBJ2-7 TRBD1 TRBV27 NA
TGTGCCAGCAGCTTAGGCAGGGGGGTCGACTATGGCTACACCTTC CASSLGRGVDYGYTF 15 TRBJ1-2 TRBD1 TRBV7-2 NA
TGTGCCAGCAGTGTCTCCTTTACCGGGGATTCACCCCTCCACTTT CASSVSFTGDSPLHF 15 TRBJ1-6 NA TRBV6-4 NA